This T cell receptor (beta chain) was sequenced during a study of T cell repertoires in cytomegalovirus infection. Overall study context: Both a matching HLA type and CMV infection were indicated by public TCR beta signatures. Overall study findings and caveats: HLA-C-restricted TCR beta clonotypes specific for CMV led the ex vivo response. Cumulative public TCR beta family frequency identified CMV carriers with the relevant HLA.

Germline V gene data show CDR1 as MNHEY and CDR2 as SMNVEV (reference sequence). V dropped 5 bases and J dropped 2; count of bases not matched to a gene: 5. The CDR3 consists of 15 residues. With respect to this clonotype: Its antigen is unknown.

In TCRdb, the reads were re-called with MiXCR into one record per CDR3 protein. The profile covers 150,000 or so distinct CDR3 sequences, with 20% to 30% appearing a single time and 11% taken by the ten largest. Sequenced material: PBMCs. The sequence was collected from a human donor in good health (CMV status not recorded). Some clones in this sample may be carry-over from other donors' samples. This chain joins TRBV27 and TRBJ2-7; TRBD2 aligns across 11 bases. The CDR3 here is CASSQLTSGAYEQYF. In nucleotides, the CDR3 is TGTGCCAGCAGTCAATTGACTAGCGGGGCCTACGAGCAGTACTTC.